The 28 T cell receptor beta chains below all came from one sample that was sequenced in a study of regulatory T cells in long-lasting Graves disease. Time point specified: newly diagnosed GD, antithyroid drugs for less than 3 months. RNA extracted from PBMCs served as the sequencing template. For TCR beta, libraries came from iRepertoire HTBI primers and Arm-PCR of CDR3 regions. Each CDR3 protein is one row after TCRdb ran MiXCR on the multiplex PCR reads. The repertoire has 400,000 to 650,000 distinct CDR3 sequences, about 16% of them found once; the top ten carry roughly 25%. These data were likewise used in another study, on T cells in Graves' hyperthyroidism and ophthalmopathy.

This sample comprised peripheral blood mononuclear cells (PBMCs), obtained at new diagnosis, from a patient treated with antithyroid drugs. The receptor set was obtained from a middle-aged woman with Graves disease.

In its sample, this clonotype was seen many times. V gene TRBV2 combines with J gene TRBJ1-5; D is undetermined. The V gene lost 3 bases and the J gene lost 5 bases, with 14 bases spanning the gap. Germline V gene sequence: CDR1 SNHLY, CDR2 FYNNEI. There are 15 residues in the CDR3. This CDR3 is CASSDWQVVDQPQHF. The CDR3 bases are TGTGCCAGCAGTGATTGGCAGGTAGTGGATCAGCCCCAGCATTTT. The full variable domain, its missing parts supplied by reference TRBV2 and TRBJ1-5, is EPEVTQTPSHQVTQMGQEVILRCVPISNHLYFYWYRQILGQKVEFLVSFYNNEISEKSEIFDDQFSVERPDGSNFTLKIRSTKLEDSAMYFCASSDWQVVDQPQHFGDGTRLSIL.

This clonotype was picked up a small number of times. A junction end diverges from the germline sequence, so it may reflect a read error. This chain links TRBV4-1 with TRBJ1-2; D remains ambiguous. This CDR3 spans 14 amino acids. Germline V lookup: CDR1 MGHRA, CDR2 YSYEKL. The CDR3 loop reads CASSQESGYYGYTF. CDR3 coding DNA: TGTGCCAGCAGCCAAGAGTCGGGTTACTATGGCTACACCTTC.

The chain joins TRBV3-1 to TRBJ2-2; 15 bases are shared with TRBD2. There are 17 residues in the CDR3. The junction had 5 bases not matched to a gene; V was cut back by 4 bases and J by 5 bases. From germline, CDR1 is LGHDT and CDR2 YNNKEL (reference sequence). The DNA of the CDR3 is TGTGCCAGCAGCCGCGGACTAGCGGGGGGGGGAACCGGGGAGCTGTTTTTT. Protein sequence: CASSRGLAGGGTGELFF.

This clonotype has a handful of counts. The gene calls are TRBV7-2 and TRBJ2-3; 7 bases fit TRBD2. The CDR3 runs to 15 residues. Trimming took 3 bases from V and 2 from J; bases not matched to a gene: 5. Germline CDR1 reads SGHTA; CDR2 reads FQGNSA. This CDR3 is CASSFRDYLTDTQYF. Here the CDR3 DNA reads TGTGCCAGCAGCTTCCGGGACTACCTCACAGATACGCAGTATTTT. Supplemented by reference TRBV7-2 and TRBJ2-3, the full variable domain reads GAGVSQSPSNKVTEKGKDVELRCDPISGHTALYWYRQSLGQGLEFLIYFQGNSAPDKSGLPSDRFSAERTGGSVSTLTIQRTQQEDSAVYLCASSFRDYLTDTQYFGPGTRLTVL.

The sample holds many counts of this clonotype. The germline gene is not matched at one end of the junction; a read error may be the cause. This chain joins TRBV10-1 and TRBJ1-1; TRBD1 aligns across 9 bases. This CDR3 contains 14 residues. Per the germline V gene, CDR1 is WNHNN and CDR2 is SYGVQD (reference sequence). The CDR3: CATSPGTGFTEAFF. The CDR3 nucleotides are TGCGCCACCAGTCCCGGGACAGGGTTCACTGAAGCTTTCTTT.

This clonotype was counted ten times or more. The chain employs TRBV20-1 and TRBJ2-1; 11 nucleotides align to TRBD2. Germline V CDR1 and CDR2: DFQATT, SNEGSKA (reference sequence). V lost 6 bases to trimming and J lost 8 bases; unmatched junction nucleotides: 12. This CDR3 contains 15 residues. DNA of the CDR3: TGCAGTGCCTCCTCAACTAGCGGGGGCAGGGATGAGCAGTTCTTC. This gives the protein CSASSTSGGRDEQFF.

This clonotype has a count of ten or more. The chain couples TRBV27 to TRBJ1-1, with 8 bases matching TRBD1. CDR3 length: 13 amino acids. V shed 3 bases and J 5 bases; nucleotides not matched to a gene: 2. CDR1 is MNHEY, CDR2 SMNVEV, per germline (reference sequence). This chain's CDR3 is CASSFRGQTEAFF. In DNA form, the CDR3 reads TGTGCCAGCAGTTTCAGGGGGCAAACTGAAGCTTTCTTT.

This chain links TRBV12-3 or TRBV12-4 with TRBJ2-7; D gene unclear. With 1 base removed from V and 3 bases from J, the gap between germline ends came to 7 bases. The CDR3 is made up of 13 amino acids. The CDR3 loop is CASSLELYYEQYF. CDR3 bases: TGTGCCAGCAGTTTAGAACTTTACTACGAGCAGTACTTC.

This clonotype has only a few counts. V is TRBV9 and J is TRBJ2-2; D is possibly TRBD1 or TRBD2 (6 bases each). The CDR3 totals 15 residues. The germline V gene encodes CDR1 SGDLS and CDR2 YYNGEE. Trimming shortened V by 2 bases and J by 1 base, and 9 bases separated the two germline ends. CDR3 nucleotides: TGTGCCAGCAGCGTCGAGGGGGGGAACACCGGGGAGCTGTTTTTT. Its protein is CASSVEGGNTGELFF.

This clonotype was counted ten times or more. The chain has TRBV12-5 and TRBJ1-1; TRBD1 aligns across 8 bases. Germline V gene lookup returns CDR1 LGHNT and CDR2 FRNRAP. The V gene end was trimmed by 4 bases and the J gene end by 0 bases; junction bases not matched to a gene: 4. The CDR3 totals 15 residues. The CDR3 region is CASGWNRGMNTEAFF. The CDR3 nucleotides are TGTGCTAGTGGTTGGAACAGGGGGATGAACACTGAAGCTTTCTTT.

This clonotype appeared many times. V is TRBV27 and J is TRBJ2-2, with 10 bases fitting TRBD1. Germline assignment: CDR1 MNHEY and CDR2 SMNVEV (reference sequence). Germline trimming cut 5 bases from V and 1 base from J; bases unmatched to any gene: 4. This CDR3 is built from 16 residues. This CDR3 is CASSTTGGENTGELFF. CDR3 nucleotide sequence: TGTGCCAGCAGTACGACAGGGGGCGAGAACACCGGGGAGCTGTTTTTT.

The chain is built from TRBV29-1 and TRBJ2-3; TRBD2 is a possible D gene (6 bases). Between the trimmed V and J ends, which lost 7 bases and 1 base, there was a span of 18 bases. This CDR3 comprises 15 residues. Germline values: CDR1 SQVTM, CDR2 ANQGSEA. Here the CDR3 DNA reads TGCAGCGCAAAAATTTTCCCTAGCGGCACAGATACGCAGTATTTT. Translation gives CSAKIFPSGTDTQYF.

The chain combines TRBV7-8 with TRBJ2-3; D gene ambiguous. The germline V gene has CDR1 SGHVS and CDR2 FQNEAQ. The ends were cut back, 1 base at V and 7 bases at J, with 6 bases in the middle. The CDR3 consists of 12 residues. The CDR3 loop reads CASSLDFNTQYF. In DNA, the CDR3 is TGTGCCAGCAGCTTAGATTTCAATACGCAGTATTTT.

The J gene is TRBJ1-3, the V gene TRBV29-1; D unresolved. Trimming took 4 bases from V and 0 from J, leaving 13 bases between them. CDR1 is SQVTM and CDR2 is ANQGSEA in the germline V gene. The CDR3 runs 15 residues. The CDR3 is CSVGSSGSSGNTIYF. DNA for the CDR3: TGCAGCGTTGGCTCCTCGGGGAGCTCTGGAAACACCATATATTTT.

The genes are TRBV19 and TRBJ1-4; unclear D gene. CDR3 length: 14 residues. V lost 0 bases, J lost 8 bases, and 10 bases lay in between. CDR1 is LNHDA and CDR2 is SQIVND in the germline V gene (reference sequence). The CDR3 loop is CASSIEGFGEKLFF. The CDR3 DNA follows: TGTGCCAGTAGTATAGAAGGCTTCGGGGAAAAACTGTTTTTT.

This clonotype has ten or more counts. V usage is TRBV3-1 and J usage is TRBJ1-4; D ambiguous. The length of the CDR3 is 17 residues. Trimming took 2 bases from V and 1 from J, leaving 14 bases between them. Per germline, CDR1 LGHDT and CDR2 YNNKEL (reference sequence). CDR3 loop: CASSQYRFGLTNEKLFF. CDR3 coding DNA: TGTGCCAGCAGCCAATATCGATTCGGTTTAACTAATGAAAAACTGTTTTTT.

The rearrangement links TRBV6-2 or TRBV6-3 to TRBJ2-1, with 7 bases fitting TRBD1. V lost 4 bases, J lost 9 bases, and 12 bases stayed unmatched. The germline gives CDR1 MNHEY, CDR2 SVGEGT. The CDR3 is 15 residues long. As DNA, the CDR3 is TGTGCCAGCAGTTTTTCTACCGGGACAGCCGGTGAGCAGTTCTTC. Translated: CASSFSTGTAGEQFF.

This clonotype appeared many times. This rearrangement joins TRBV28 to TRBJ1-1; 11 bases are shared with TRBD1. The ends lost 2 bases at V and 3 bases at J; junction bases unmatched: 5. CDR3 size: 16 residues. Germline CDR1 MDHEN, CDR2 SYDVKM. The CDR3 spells CASSLGQGAADTEAFF. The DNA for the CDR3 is TGTGCCAGCAGTTTAGGACAGGGGGCTGCGGACACTGAAGCTTTCTTT.

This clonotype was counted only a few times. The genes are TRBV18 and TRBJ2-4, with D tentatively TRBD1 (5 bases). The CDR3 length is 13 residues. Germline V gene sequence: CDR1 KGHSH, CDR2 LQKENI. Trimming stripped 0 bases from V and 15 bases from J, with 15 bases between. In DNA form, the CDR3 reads TGTGCCAGCTCACCACCTTCCAGGGTCGGTGTGTACTTC. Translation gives CASSPPSRVGVYF.

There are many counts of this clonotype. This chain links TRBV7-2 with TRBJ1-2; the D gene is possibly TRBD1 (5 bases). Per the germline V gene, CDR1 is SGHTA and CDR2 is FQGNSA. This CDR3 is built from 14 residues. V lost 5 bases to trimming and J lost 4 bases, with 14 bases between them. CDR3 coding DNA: TGTGCCAGCAGCCACCCCGGGGCAGGCTATGGCTACACCTTC. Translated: CASSHPGAGYGYTF.

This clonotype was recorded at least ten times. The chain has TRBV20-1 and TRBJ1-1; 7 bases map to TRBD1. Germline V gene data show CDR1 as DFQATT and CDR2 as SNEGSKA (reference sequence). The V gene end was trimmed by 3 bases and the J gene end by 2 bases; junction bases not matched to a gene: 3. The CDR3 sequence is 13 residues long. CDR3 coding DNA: TGCAGTGCTAGGGGACAGCCCAACACTGAAGCTTTCTTT. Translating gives CSARGQPNTEAFF.

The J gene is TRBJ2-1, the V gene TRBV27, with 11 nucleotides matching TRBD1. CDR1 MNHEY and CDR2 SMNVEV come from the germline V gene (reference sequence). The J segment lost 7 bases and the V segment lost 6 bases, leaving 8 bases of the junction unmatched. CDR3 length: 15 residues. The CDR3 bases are TGTGCCAGCAGCGGGACAGGGGGATCTTGGAATGAGCAGTTCTTC. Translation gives CASSGTGGSWNEQFF.

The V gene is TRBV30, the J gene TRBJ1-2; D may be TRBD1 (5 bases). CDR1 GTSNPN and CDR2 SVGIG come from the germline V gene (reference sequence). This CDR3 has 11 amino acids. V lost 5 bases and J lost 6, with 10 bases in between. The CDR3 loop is CAWSGANGYTF. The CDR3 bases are TGTGCCTGGTCTGGGGCAAATGGCTACACCTTC.

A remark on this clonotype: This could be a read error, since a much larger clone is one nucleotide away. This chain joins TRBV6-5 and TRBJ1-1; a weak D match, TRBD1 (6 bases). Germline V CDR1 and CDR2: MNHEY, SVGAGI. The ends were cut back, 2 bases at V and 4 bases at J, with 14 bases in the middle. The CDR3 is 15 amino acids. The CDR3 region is CASSYGRGAITEAFF. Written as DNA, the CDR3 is TGTGCCAGCAGTTACGGACGGGGGGCGATCACTGAAGCTTTCTTT.

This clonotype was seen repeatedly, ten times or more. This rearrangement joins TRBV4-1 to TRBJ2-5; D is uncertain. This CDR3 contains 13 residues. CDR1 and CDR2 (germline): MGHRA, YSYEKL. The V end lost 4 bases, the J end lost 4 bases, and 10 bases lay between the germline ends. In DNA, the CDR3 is TGCGCCAGCAGCCGGAACCTCGTAGAGACCCAGTACTTC. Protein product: CASSRNLVETQYF.

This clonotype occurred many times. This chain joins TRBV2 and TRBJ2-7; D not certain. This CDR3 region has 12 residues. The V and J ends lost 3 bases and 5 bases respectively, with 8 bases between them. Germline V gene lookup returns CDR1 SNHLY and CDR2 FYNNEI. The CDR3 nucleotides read TGTGCCAGCAGTGACGTGGTTGACGAGCAGTACTTC. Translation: CASSDVVDEQYF. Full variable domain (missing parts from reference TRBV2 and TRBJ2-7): EPEVTQTPSHQVTQMGQEVILRCVPISNHLYFYWYRQILGQKVEFLVSFYNNEISEKSEIFDDQFSVERPDGSNFTLKIRSTKLEDSAMYFCASSDVVDEQYFGPGTRLTVT.

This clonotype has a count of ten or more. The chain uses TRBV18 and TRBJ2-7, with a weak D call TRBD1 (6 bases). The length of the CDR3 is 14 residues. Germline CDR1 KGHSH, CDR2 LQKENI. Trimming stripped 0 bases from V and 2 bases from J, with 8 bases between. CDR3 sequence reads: CASSPPGAPYEQYF. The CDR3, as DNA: TGTGCCAGCTCACCACCGGGGGCACCCTACGAGCAGTACTTC.

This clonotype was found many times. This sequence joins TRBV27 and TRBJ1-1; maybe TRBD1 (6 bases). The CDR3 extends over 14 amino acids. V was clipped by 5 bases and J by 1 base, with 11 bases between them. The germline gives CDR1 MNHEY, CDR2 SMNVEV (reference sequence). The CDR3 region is CASSPYRENTEAFF. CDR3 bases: TGTGCCAGCAGTCCTTACAGGGAGAACACTGAAGCTTTCTTT.